The 29 T cell receptor beta chains given below trace back to one sample, sequenced in a study of blood T cell repertoires in COVID-19. Method: immunoSEQ multiplex PCR; TCRdb's copy keeps in-frame clones and lacks some. Of around 150,000 clones in the sample, around 74% were seen once. What was sequenced was peripheral blood. The receptor set was obtained from a man aged 70-80 years with acute or convalescent COVID-19.

This clone has just one count. Here the CDR3 reads CASSLVSQPQHF. The CDR3 region has the DNA TGTGCCAGCAGCTTAGTGAGTCAGCCCCAGCATTTT. The chain joins TRBV7-9 to TRBJ1-5; D unresolved. The CDR3 is 12 amino acids. Trimming pared 1 base from V and 6 bases from J, leaving 4 bases between. Per the germline V gene, CDR1 is SEHNR and CDR2 is FQNEAQ (reference sequence).

The chain has TRBV6-5 and TRBJ1-5, with no clear D. CDR1 and CDR2 from the germline V gene are MNHEY and SVGAGI. V was shortened by 5 bases and J by 9 bases, with 11 bases between the two germline ends. The length of the CDR3 is 12 residues. CDR3 amino acids: CASSPGLGPQHF. DNA of the CDR3: TGTGCCAGCAGTCCTGGACTTGGGCCCCAGCATTTT.

This clone showed up just once. The V call is TRBV5-1, the J call TRBJ2-1; 9 nucleotides align to TRBD2. Germline loops: CDR1 SGHRS, CDR2 YFSETQ. V lost 1 base, J lost 2 bases, and 4 bases stayed unmatched. CDR3 length: 16 amino acids. The DNA of the CDR3 is TGCGCCAGCAGCTTGTCGGCGGGAGGGCCCTACAATGAGCAGTTCTTC. Translated: CASSLSAGGPYNEQFF. The variable domain in full, completed from reference TRBV5-1 and TRBJ2-1, reads KAGVTQTPRYLIKTRGQQVTLSCSPISGHRSVSWYQQTPGQGLQFLFEYFSETQRNKGNFPGRFSGRQFSNSRSEMNVSTLELGDSALYLCASSLSAGGPYNEQFFGPGTRLTVL.

This clone was counted a single time. V usage is TRBV7-2 and J usage is TRBJ2-4; 8 positions agree with TRBD2. CDR3 length: 15 residues. CDR1 is SGHTA and CDR2 is FQGNSA in the germline V gene. Trimming removed 5 bases from V and 12 bases from J; junction bases left unmatched: 15. The DNA for the CDR3 is TGTGCCAGCAGCCCCACCGGGACTAGAACGAGCAATCAGTACTTC. This codes for CASSPTGTRTSNQYF.

The CDR3 DNA sequence: TGCGCCAGCAGGTCCGGGACTAGTCACTACGAGCAGTACTTC. Translated, it gives CASRSGTSHYEQYF. The rearrangement links TRBV5-1 to TRBJ2-7; 8 nucleotides match TRBD2. Germline CDR1 reads SGHRS; CDR2 reads YFSETQ. V was pared by 5 bases and J by 3 bases, with 7 bases of the junction left unmatched. The length of the CDR3 is 14 residues.

V and J are TRBV18 and TRBJ2-7; possible D gene TRBD2, 5 bases. The germline V gene encodes CDR1 KGHSH and CDR2 LQKENI. V dropped 2 bases and J dropped 1 base, with 12 bases sitting between them. The CDR3 is made up of 15 amino acids. Here the CDR3 reads CASSPFEGSSYEQYF. The DNA of the CDR3 is TGTGCCAGCTCACCATTTGAGGGTTCATCCTACGAGCAGTACTTC.

The rearrangement joins TRBV5-1 to TRBJ2-5, with D possibly being TRBD2 (6 bases). Germline values: CDR1 SGHRS, CDR2 YFSETQ. The CDR3 consists of 14 residues. V lost 6 bases to trimming and J lost 1 base, with 13 bases between them. CDR3 coding DNA: TGCGCCAGCAAGGAGGGCGGATCCCAAGAGACCCAGTACTTC. This codes for CASKEGGSQETQYF. Full variable domain (outside the CDR3, taken from reference TRBV5-1 and TRBJ2-5): KAGVTQTPRYLIKTRGQQVTLSCSPISGHRSVSWYQQTPGQGLQFLFEYFSETQRNKGNFPGRFSGRQFSNSRSEMNVSTLELGDSALYLCASKEGGSQETQYFGPGTRLLVL.

The chain employs TRBV7-2 and TRBJ2-3, with 10 bases identical to TRBD2. Trimming removed 1 base from V and 6 bases from J; junction bases left unmatched: 7. The germline CDR1 and CDR2 sequences are SGHTA and FQGNSA. The CDR3 covers 16 residues. CDR3 sequence reads: CASSLVLAGPGDTQYF. The CDR3 DNA sequence: TGTGCCAGCAGCTTAGTACTAGCGGGACCGGGGGATACGCAGTATTTT.

J is TRBJ2-3 and V is TRBV7-9; D gene ambiguous. The CDR3 contains 11 residues. The germline CDR1 and CDR2 sequences are SEHNR and FQNEAQ (reference sequence). Trimming left V 5 bases short and J 6 bases short, with 6 bases between. CDR3: CASSLTDTQYF. CDR3 nucleotide sequence: TGTGCCAGCAGCCTAACGGATACGCAGTATTTT. Supplemented by reference TRBV7-9 and TRBJ2-3, the full variable domain reads DTGVSQNPRHKITKRGQNVTFRCDPISEHNRLYWYRQTLGQGPEFLTYFQNEAQLEKSRLLSDRFSAERPKGSFSTLEIQRTEQGDSAMYLCASSLTDTQYFGPGTRLTVL.

The chain recombines TRBV11-2 with TRBJ2-7; tentatively, D is TRBD1 (6 bases). The CDR3 sequence is 14 residues long. Trimming left V 3 bases short and J 2 bases short, with 11 bases between. Looked up from germline, CDR1 is SGHAT and CDR2 is FQNNGV. CDR3 bases: TGTGCCAGCAGCTTGTCCCCAGGGGCCTACGAGCAGTACTTC. The encoded protein is CASSLSPGAYEQYF.

The V gene is TRBV7-3, the J gene TRBJ1-2; D is unresolved. Germline lookup yields CDR1 SGHTA and CDR2 FQGTGA. V dropped 5 bases and J dropped 2 bases, with 9 bases sitting between them. This CDR3 comprises 13 residues. CDR3 sequence reads: CASSRTGNYGYTF. The CDR3 region has the DNA TGTGCCAGCAGCAGGACGGGAAACTATGGCTACACCTTC.

The chain links TRBV5-4 to TRBJ2-1; possibly TRBD1 for D (5 bases). In germline, CDR1 is SGHNT, CDR2 YYREEE (reference sequence). This CDR3 region has 15 residues. V lost 0 bases to trimming and J lost 6 bases, with 13 bases between them. The CDR3 coding sequence is TGTGCCAGCAGCTTGGTAGTATTGGACACCAATGAGCAGTTCTTC. It translates to CASSLVVLDTNEQFF.

V is TRBV2 and J is TRBJ2-3; perhaps TRBD2 as D (5 bases). Trimming pared 6 bases from V and 5 bases from J, leaving 15 bases between. Germline assignment: CDR1 SNHLY and CDR2 FYNNEI. CDR3 length equals 14 residues. This CDR3 is CASRISAPVDTQYF. The CDR3 nucleotides are TGTGCCAGCAGGATTAGCGCCCCAGTAGATACGCAGTATTTT.

The rearrangement joins TRBV7-9 to TRBJ1-2, with 12 positions matching TRBD1. Germline CDR1 and CDR2: SEHNR and FQNEAQ (reference sequence). J gave up 9 bases and V 3 bases, and 11 bases lay outside the gene matches. The CDR3 is 16 residues long. The CDR3 DNA reads as TGTGCCAGCAGCTTGGAGGGACAGGGGGCCGTCAACCGCTACACCTTC. This codes for CASSLEGQGAVNRYTF.

The CDR3 DNA sequence: TGTGCCAGCTCACCGGCGGGGGTCACTGGAAACACCATATATTTT. Amino acids: CASSPAGVTGNTIYF. The chain employs TRBV18 and TRBJ1-3, with a tentative D call TRBD1 (5 bases). The CDR3 sequence is 15 residues long. The germline V gene encodes CDR1 KGHSH and CDR2 LQKENI. Deletions cut 3 bases from V and 2 bases from J, with 11 bases between.

This sequence joins TRBV27 and TRBJ1-6; D is unresolved. V shed 3 bases and J shed 7 bases, with 10 bases lying between them. CDR3 length equals 14 residues. Germline values: CDR1 MNHEY, CDR2 SMNVEV (reference sequence). In DNA form, the CDR3 reads TGTGCCAGCAGTTTCGCCCAGGCGAATTCACCCCTCCACTTT. Its translation: CASSFAQANSPLHF.

The chain combines TRBV7-2 with TRBJ2-1; 10 nucleotides align to TRBD2. Germline V gene data show CDR1 as SGHTA and CDR2 as FQGNSA. The V and J ends lost 5 bases and 4 bases, in that order; junction bases with no gene match: 5. The CDR3 extends over 15 amino acids. CDR3 protein: CASSQTSGPYNEQFF. The CDR3 DNA follows: TGTGCCAGCAGCCAGACTAGCGGGCCTTACAATGAGCAGTTCTTC.

The V and J genes are TRBV25-1 and TRBJ1-2; 11 nucleotides agree with TRBD1. J was trimmed by 5 bases and V by 4 bases; bases with no gene match: 3. This CDR3 contains 14 residues. CDR1 and CDR2 (germline): MGHDK, SYGVNS. The CDR3 is CASSGGQGVYGYTF. The CDR3 DNA is TGTGCCAGCAGTGGGGGACAGGGGGTTTATGGCTACACCTTC.

The chain employs TRBV2 and TRBJ1-1; D remains ambiguous. Deletions cut 6 bases from V and 5 bases from J, with 13 bases between. Germline assignment: CDR1 SNHLY and CDR2 FYNNEI. CDR3 length: 13 residues. CDR3 in amino acids: CASSAVEGTEAFF. The CDR3, as DNA: TGTGCCAGCAGCGCAGTGGAGGGTACTGAAGCTTTCTTT.

The chain uses TRBV5-1 and TRBJ2-7, with TRBD1 matching over 8 bases. Trimming removed 2 bases from V and 7 bases from J; junction bases left unmatched: 5. Germline values: CDR1 SGHRS, CDR2 YFSETQ. This CDR3 is built from 13 residues. CDR3 nucleotides: TGCGCCAGCAGCTTCCAGGGGGCACAGGAGCAGTACTTC. Its protein is CASSFQGAQEQYF.

The chain employs TRBV28 and TRBJ1-5; D gene uncertain. Germline CDR1 is MDHEN and CDR2 is SYDVKM. V was trimmed by 8 bases and J by 0 bases, leaving 11 bases between them. This CDR3 has 14 amino acids. CDR3 region: CASGPEHSNQPQHF. In nucleotides, the CDR3 is TGTGCCAGCGGCCCGGAGCATAGCAATCAGCCCCAGCATTTT.

This clone was counted a few times. The chain is built from TRBV27 and TRBJ1-5; D is perhaps TRBD1 (6 bases). CDR1 is MNHEY and CDR2 is SMNVEV in the germline V gene (reference sequence). The CDR3 length is 14 residues. The V gene lost 2 bases and the J gene lost 6 bases, with 11 bases spanning the gap. The CDR3 loop reads CASSLVRGAQPQHF. In DNA, the CDR3 is TGTGCCAGCAGTTTAGTACGGGGGGCTCAGCCCCAGCATTTT.

V and J are TRBV15 and TRBJ1-2; D is undetermined. The V gene lost 0 bases and the J gene lost 6 bases, with 14 bases spanning the gap. CDR1 and CDR2 (germline): LNHNV, YYDKDF (reference sequence). The CDR3 contains 15 residues. The DNA for the CDR3 is TGTGCCACCAGCAGAGATTTAAAGGAAGGAGATGGCTACACCTTC. Amino acid sequence: CATSRDLKEGDGYTF.

The chain joins TRBV19 to TRBJ2-1; 10 bases fit TRBD2. Looked up from germline, CDR1 is LNHDA and CDR2 is SQIVND (reference sequence). The CDR3 extends over 16 amino acids. The trim removed 4 bases at V and 3 bases at J, leaving 6 bases unmatched. CDR3: CASSTPLAGGYNEQFF. For the CDR3, the DNA is TGTGCCAGTAGTACCCCCTTAGCGGGGGGCTACAATGAGCAGTTCTTC.

This clone was recorded once. The chain uses TRBV10-1 and TRBJ2-1; 7 bases are shared with TRBD1. Germline lookup yields CDR1 WNHNN and CDR2 SYGVQD (reference sequence). Losses at the gene ends were 4 bases for V and 8 bases for J; bases not matched to a gene: 8. The CDR3 length is 14 residues. DNA for the CDR3: TGCGCCAGCAGTGTTTGGACAGGAAGCGATGAGCAGTTCTTC. This gives the protein CASSVWTGSDEQFF.

The chain joins TRBV19 to TRBJ1-2; 9 nucleotides agree with TRBD1. The V gene's germline CDR1 is LNHDA and CDR2 SQIVND (reference sequence). The CDR3 is 14 amino acids. V lost 4 bases to trimming and J lost 4 bases; unmatched junction nucleotides: 4. CDR3 DNA sequence: TGTGCCAGTAGTAGGGGGGACAGGGCCTATGGCTACACCTTC. Amino acid sequence: CASSRGDRAYGYTF.

V gene TRBV5-8 combines with J gene TRBJ1-1, with no clear D. The germline gives CDR1 SGHTS, CDR2 YDEGEE. There are 12 residues in the CDR3. Trimming stripped 3 bases from V and 9 bases from J, with 12 bases between. CDR3 nucleotides: TGTGCCAGCAGCTCCGCCGGCAGGCAAGCTTTCTTT. Its protein is CASSSAGRQAFF. The whole variable domain, filled in from reference TRBV5-8 and TRBJ1-1, reads EAGVTQSPTHLIKTRGQQATLRCSPISGHTSVYWYQQALGLGLQFLLWYDEGEERNRGNFPPRFSGRQFPNYSSELNVNALELEDSALYLCASSSAGRQAFFGQGTRLTVV.

The rearrangement uses TRBV27 and TRBJ2-7; TRBD1 is a possible D gene (6 bases). Trimming took 6 bases from V and 3 from J, leaving 9 bases between them. CDR1 and CDR2 (germline): MNHEY, SMNVEV (reference sequence). The CDR3 runs to 12 residues. The CDR3 region is CASRDRSYEQYF. The DNA for the CDR3 is TGTGCCAGCAGAGACAGGAGCTACGAGCAGTACTTC.

CDR3 nucleotides: TGTGCCAGCAGCCCAGACAGGGGCGTTTATGGCTACACCTTC. Translating it yields CASSPDRGVYGYTF. This chain connects TRBV7-9 to TRBJ1-2; 8 positions agree with TRBD1. The CDR3 extends over 14 amino acids. CDR1 and CDR2 from the germline V gene are SEHNR and FQNEAQ (reference sequence). The junction had 7 bases not matched to a gene; V was cut back by 5 bases and J by 5 bases.